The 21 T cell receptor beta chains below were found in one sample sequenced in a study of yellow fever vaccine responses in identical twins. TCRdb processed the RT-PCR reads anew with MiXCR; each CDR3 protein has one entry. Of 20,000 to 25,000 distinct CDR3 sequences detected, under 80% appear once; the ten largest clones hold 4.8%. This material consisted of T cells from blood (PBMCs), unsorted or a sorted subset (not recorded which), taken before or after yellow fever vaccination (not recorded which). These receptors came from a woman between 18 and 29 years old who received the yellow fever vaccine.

The CDR3 DNA follows: TGTGCCAGCAGCTTGACAGAGTACGAGCAGTACTTC. Its translation: CASSLTEYEQYF. V usage is TRBV11-1 and J usage is TRBJ2-7; the D gene is possibly TRBD1 (5 bases). The V gene lost 3 bases and the J gene lost 4 bases, with 7 bases spanning the gap. CDR1 is SGHAT, CDR2 FQDESV, per germline (reference sequence). This CDR3 contains 12 residues.

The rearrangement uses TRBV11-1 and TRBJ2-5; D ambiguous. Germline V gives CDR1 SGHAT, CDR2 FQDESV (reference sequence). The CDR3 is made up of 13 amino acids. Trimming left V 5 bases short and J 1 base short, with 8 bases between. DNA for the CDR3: TGTGCCAGCAGCCGACTGACCCAAGAGACCCAGTACTTC. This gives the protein CASSRLTQETQYF. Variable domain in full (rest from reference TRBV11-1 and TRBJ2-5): EAEVAQSPRYKITEKSQAVAFWCDPISGHATLYWYRQILGQGPELLVQFQDESVVDDSQLPKDRFSAERLKGVDSTLKIQPAELGDSAMYLCASSRLTQETQYFGPGTRLLVL.

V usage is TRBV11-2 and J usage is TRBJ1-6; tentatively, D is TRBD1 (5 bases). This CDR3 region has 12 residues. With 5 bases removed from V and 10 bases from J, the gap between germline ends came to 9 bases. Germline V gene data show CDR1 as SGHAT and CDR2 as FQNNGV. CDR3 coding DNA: TGTGCCAGCAGCGCAGGGTGGTCACCCCTCCACTTT. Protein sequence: CASSAGWSPLHF. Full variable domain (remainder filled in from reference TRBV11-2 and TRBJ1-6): EAGVAQSPRYKIIEKRQSVAFWCNPISGHATLYWYQQILGQGPKLLIQFQNNGVVDDSQLPKDRFSAERLKGVDSTLKIQPAKLEDSAVYLCASSAGWSPLHFGNGTRLTVT.

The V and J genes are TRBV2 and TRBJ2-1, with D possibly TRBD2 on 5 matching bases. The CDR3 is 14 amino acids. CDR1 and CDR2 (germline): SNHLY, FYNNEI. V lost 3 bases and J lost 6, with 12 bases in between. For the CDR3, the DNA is TGTGCCAGCAGTGATGGACTCGTCCCCAATGAGCAGTTCTTC. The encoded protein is CASSDGLVPNEQFF.

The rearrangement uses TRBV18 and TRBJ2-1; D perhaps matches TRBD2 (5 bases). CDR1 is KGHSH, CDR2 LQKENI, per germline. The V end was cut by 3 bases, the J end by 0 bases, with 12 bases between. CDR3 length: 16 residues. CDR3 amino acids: CASSPRGQSSYNEQFF. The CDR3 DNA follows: TGTGCCAGCTCACCCAGAGGGCAGTCCTCCTACAATGAGCAGTTCTTC.

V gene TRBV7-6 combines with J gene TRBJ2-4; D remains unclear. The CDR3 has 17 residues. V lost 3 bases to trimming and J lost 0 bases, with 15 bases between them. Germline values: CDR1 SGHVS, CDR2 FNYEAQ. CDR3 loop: CASSFGRTELAKNIQYF. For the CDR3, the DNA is TGTGCCAGCAGCTTCGGCAGAACAGAACTAGCCAAAAACATTCAGTACTTC.

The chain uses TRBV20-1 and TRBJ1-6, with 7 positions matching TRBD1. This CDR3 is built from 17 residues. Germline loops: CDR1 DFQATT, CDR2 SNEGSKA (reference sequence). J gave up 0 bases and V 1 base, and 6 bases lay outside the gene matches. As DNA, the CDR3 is TGCAGTGCTAGAGTGGGGGACAGAAGCTCCTATAATTCACCCCTCCACTTT. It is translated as CSARVGDRSSYNSPLHF.

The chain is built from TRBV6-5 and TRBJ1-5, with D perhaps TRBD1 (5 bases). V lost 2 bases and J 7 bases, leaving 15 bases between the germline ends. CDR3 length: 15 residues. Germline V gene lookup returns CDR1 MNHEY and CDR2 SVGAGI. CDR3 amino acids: CASSYSLTEGQPQHF. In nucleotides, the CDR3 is TGTGCCAGCAGTTACAGTCTCACGGAGGGGCAGCCCCAGCATTTT.

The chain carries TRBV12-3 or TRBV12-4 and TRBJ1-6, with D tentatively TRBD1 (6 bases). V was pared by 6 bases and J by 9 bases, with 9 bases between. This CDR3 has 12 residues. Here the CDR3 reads CASSTGSSPLHF. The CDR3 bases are TGTGCCAGCAGCACAGGGAGTTCACCCCTCCACTTT.

CDR3 region: CASSPPDGRHGNTIYF. CDR3 DNA sequence: TGTGCCAGCTCACCACCGGACGGGCGGCATGGAAACACCATATATTTT. The chain uses TRBV18 and TRBJ1-3, with unresolved D. Trimming shortened V by 0 bases and J by 3 bases, and 12 bases separated the two germline ends. The germline gives CDR1 KGHSH, CDR2 LQKENI. The CDR3 totals 16 residues.

CDR3 coding DNA: TGTGCCAGCAGTTTGGGGGAGGTCACTGAAGCTTTCTTT. It yields the protein CASSLGEVTEAFF. V usage is TRBV12-3 or TRBV12-4 and J usage is TRBJ1-1; possible D gene TRBD1, 5 bases. The CDR3 is made up of 13 amino acids. The V gene lost 3 bases and the J gene lost 4 bases, with 9 bases spanning the gap.

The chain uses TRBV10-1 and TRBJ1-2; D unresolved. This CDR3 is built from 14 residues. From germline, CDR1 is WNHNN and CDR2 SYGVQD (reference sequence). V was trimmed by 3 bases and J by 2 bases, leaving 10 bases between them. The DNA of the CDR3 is TGCGCCAGCAGTGAATCTCCGGGGAACTATGGCTACACCTTC. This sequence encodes CASSESPGNYGYTF.

CDR3 DNA sequence: TGTGCCAGCAGCTTACAGGGGGCGGCCTACAATGAGCAGTTCTTC. Translating gives CASSLQGAAYNEQFF. The rearrangement links TRBV5-6 to TRBJ2-1; the match to TRBD1 covers 9 bases. Trimming cost V 2 bases and J 2 bases; bases outside gene matches: 2. The CDR3 loop spans 15 amino acids. Germline lookup yields CDR1 SGHDT and CDR2 YYEEEE.

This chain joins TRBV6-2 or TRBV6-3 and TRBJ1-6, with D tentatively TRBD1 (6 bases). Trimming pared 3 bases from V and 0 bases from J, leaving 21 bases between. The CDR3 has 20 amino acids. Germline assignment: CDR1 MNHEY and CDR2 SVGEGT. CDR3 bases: TGTGCCAGCAGTTATAGGGCCCGGGACATATTGGGCTCCTATAATTCACCCCTCCACTTT. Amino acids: CASSYRARDILGSYNSPLHF.

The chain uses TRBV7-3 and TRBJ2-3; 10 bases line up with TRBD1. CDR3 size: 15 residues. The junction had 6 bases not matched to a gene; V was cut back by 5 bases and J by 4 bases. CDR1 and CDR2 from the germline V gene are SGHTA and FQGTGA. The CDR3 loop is CASSDRDRGADTQYF. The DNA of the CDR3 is TGTGCCAGCAGCGACCGGGACAGGGGCGCAGATACGCAGTATTTT.

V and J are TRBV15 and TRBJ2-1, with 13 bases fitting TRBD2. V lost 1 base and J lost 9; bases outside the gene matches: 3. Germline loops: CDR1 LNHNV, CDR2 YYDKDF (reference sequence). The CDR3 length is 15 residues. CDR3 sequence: CATSRGTSGRSEQFF. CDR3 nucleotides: TGTGCCACCAGCAGAGGGACTAGCGGGAGAAGTGAGCAGTTCTTC.

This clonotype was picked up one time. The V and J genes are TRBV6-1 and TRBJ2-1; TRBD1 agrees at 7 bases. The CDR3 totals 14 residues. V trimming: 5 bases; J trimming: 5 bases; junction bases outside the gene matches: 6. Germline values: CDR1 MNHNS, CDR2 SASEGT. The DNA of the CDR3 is TGTGCCAGCAGTCCACAGGGGCCCCACAATGAGCAGTTCTTC. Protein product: CASSPQGPHNEQFF.

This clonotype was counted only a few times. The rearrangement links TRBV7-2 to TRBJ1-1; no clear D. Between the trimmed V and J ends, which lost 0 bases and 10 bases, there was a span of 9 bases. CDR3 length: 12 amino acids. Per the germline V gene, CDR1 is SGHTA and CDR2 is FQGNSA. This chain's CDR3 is CASSLAREVAFF. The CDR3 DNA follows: TGTGCCAGCAGCTTAGCAAGGGAAGTAGCTTTCTTT.

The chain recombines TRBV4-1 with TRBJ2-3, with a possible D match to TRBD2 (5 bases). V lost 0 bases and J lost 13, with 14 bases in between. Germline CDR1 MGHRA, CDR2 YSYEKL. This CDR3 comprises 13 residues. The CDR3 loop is CASSQEAAASEYF. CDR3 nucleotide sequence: TGCGCCAGCAGCCAAGAGGCAGCGGCCTCGGAGTATTTT.

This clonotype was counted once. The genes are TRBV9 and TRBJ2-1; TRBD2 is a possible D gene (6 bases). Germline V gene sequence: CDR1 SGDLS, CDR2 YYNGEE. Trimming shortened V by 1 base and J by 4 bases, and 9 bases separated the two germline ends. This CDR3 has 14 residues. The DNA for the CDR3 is TGTGCCAGCAGCGTATTGGGGGGTTACAATGAGCAGTTCTTC. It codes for CASSVLGGYNEQFF.

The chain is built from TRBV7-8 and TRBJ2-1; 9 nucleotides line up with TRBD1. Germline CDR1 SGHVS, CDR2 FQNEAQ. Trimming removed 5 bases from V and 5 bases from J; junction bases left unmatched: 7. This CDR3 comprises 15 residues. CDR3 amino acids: CASSRGQGRDNEQFF. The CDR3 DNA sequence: TGTGCCAGCAGCCGGGGACAGGGAAGGGACAATGAGCAGTTCTTC.